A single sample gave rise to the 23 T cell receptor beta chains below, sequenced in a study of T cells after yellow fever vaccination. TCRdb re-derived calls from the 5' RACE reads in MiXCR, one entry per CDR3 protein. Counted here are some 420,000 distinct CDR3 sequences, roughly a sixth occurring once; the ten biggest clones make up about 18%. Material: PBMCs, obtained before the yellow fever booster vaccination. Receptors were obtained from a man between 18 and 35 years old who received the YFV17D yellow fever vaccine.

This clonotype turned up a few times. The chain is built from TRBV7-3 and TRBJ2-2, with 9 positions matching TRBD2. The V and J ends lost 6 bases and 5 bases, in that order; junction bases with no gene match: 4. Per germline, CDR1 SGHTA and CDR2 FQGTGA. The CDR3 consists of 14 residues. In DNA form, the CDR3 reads TGTGCCAGCAGACTAGCGGGTCAAACCGGGGAGCTGTTTTTT. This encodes CASRLAGQTGELFF.

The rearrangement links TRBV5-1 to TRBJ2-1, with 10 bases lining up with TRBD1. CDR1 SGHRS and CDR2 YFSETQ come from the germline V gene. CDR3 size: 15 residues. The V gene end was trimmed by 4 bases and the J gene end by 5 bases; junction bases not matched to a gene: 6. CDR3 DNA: TGCGCCAGCAGCCTGACAGGGGGCCTACACAATGAGCAGTTCTTC. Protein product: CASSLTGGLHNEQFF.

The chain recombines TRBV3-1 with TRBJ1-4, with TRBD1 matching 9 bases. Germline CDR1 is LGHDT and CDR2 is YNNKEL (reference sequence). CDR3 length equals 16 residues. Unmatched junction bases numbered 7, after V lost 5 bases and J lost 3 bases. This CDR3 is CASSNDRGSANEKLFF. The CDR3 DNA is TGTGCCAGCAGCAACGACAGGGGGTCGGCTAATGAAAAACTGTTTTTT.

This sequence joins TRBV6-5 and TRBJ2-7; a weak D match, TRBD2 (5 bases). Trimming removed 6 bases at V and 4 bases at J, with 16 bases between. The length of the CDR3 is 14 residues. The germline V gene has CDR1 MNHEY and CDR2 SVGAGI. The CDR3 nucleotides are TGTGCCAGCAGACCGGGCCCGGGCGGGTACGAGCAGTACTTC. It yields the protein CASRPGPGGYEQYF.

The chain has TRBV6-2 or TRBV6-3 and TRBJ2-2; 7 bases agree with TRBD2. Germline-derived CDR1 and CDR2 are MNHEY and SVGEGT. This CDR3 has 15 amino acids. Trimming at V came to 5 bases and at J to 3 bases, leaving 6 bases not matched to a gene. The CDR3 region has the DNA TGTGCCAGCAGTGACGGACTAGATTACACCGGGGAGCTGTTTTTT. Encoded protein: CASSDGLDYTGELFF.

The CDR3 DNA reads TGCGCCAGCAGCCAAGGACACCCGAGCTCCTACGAGCAGTACTTC. The encoded protein is CASSQGHPSSYEQYF. The genes are TRBV4-1 and TRBJ2-7, with D uncertain. Germline V gene sequence: CDR1 MGHRA, CDR2 YSYEKL. The CDR3 is 15 amino acids. The germline V and J ends were trimmed by 1 base and 0 bases, with 10 bases remaining between them.

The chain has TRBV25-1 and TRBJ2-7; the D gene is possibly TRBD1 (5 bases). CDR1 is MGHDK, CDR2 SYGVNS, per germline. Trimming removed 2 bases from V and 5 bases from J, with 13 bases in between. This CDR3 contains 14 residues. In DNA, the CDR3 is TGTGCCAGCAGTGAACGCAGGGCGGTGGACGAGCAGTACTTC. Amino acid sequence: CASSERRAVDEQYF.

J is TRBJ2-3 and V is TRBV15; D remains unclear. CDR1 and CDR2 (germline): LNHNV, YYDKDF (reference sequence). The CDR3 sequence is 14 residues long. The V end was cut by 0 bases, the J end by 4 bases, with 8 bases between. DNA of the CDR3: TGTGCCACCAGCAGAGATGCGGTCCCAGATACGCAGTATTTT. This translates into CATSRDAVPDTQYF. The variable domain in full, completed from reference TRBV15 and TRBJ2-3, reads DAMVIQNPRYQVTQFGKPVTLSCSQTLNHNVMYWYQQKSSQAPKLLFHYYDKDFNNEADTPDNFQSRRPNTSFCFLDIRSPGLGDTAMYLCATSRDAVPDTQYFGPGTRLTVL.

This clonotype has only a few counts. CDR3: CASIIGTSSYNEQFF. CDR3 bases: TGTGCCAGCATAATTGGGACCAGCTCCTACAATGAGCAGTTCTTC. V gene TRBV7-8 combines with J gene TRBJ2-1, with D perhaps matching TRBD1 or TRBD2 (5 bases each). V dropped 7 bases and J dropped 0 bases, with 13 bases sitting between them. The length of the CDR3 is 15 residues. CDR1 is SGHVS and CDR2 is FQNEAQ in the germline V gene.

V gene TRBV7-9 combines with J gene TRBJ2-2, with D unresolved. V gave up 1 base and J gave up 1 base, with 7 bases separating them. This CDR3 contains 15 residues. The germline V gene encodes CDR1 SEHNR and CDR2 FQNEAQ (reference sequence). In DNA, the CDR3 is TGTGCCAGCAGCTTAGTGTCTGGGAACACCGGGGAGCTGTTTTTT. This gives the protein CASSLVSGNTGELFF.

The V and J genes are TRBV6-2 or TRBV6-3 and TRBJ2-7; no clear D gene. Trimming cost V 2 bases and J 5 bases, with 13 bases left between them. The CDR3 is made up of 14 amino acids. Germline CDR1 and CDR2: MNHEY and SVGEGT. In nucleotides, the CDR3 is TGTGCCAGCAGTTACGCAGCATTACTGGACGAGCAGTACGTC. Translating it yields CASSYAALLDEQYV.

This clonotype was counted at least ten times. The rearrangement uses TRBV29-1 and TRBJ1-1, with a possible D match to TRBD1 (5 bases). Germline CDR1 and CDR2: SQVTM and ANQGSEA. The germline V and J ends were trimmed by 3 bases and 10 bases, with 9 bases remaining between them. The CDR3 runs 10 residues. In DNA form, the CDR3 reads TGCAGCGTTGAGGAGGGGATAGCTTTCTTT. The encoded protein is CSVEEGIAFF.

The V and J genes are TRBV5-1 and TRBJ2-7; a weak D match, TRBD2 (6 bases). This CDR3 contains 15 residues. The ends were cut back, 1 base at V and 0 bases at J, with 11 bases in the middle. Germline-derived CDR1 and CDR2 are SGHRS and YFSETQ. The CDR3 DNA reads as TGCGCCAGCAGCTTGCGCGACGGGGGCTCCTACGAGCAGTACTTC. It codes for CASSLRDGGSYEQYF.

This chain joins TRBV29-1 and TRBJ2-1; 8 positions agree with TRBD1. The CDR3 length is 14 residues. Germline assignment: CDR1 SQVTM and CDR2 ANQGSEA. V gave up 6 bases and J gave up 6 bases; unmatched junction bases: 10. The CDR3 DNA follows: TGCAGCGTGGAACCGGGACAGGTATTCAATGAGCAGTTCTTC. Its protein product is CSVEPGQVFNEQFF.

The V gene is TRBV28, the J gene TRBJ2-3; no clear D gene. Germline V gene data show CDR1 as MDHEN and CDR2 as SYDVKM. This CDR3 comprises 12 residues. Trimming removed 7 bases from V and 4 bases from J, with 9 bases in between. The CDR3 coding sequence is TGTGCCAGCACCCGGGCCCCAGATACGCAGTATTTT. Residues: CASTRAPDTQYF.

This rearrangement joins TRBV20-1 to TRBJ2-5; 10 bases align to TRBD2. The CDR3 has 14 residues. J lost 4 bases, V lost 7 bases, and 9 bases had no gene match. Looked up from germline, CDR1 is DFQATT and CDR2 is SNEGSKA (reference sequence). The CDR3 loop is CSGYSGGPGETQYF. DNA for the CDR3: TGCAGTGGATATAGCGGGGGGCCAGGAGAGACCCAGTACTTC.

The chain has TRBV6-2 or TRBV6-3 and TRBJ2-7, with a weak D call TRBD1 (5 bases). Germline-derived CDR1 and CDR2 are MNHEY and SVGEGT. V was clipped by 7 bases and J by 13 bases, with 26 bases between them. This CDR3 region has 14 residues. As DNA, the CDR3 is TGTGCCAGCACACCTTCGACAAGGGGCCGACGCCGATACTTC. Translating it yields CASTPSTRGRRRYF.

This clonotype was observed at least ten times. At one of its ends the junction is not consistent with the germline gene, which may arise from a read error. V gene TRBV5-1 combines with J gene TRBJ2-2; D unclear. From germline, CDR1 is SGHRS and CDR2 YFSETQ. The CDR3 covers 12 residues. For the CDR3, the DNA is TGTGCCAGCAGTTTAACCACCGGGGAGCTGTTTTTT. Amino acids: CASSLTTGELFF.

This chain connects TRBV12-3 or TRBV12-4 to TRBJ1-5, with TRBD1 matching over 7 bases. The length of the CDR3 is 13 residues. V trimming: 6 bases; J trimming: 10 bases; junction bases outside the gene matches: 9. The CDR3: CASSRDSSGPQHF. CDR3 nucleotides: TGTGCCAGCAGCCGGGACAGCTCCGGTCCCCAGCATTTT.

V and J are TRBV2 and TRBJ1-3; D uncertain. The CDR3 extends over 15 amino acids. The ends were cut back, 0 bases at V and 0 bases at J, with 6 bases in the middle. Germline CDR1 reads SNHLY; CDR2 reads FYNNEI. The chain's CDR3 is CASSEAGSSGNTIYF. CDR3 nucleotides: TGTGCCAGCAGTGAAGCGGGTTCCTCTGGAAACACCATATATTTT.

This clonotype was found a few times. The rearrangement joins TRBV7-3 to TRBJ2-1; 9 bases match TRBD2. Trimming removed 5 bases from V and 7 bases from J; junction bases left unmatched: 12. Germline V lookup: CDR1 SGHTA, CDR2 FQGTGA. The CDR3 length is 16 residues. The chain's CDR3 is CASSRGGASGANEQFF. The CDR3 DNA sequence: TGTGCCAGCAGCCGAGGTGGGGCTAGCGGGGCAAATGAGCAGTTCTTC.

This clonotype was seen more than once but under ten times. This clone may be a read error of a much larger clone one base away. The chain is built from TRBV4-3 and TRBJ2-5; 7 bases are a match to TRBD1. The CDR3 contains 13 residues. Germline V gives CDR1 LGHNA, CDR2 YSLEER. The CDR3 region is CVSSQGGGETQYF. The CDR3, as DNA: TGCGTCAGCAGCCAAGGGGGCGGGGAGACCCAGTACTTC.

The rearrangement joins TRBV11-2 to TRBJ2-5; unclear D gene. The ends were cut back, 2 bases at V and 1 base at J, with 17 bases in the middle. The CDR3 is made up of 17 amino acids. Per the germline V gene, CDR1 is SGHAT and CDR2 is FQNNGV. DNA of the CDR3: TGTGCCAGCAGCTTATTTTCCCCCACGACGAGCCAAGAGACCCAGTACTTC. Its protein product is CASSLFSPTTSQETQYF.